A single sample gave rise to the 24 T cell receptor beta chains below, sequenced in a study of a mutant IDH1 vaccine in newly diagnosed glioma. Time point specified: week 11, during vaccination. Vaccinated patients received 300 ug of mutant IDH1 20-mer peptide per dose, with topical imiquimod. For these TCRs, the target antigens are not known. Data came from immunoSEQ multiplex PCR; TCRdb stores just in-frame clones and leaves some out. Counted here are over 60,000 clones, around 91% occurring once; the ten biggest clones make up 1.5% to 2%. The material was PBMCs, obtained from a glioma patient whose treatment included an IDH1 peptide vaccine. The source is a man aged 40-50 years with glioma.

This rearrangement joins TRBV18 to TRBJ1-4; maybe TRBD1 (5 bases). V lost 3 bases to trimming and J lost 3 bases, with 8 bases between them. Germline CDR1 reads KGHSH; CDR2 reads LQKENI. The CDR3 is 14 amino acids. This CDR3 reads CASSPTAANEKLFF. CDR3 in DNA: TGTGCCAGCTCACCGACAGCTGCTAATGAAAAACTGTTTTTT.

V usage is TRBV19 and J usage is TRBJ1-4, with unresolved D. This CDR3 spans 14 amino acids. Germline loops: CDR1 LNHDA, CDR2 SQIVND (reference sequence). Trimming removed 2 bases from V and 10 bases from J, with 14 bases in between. CDR3 protein: CASSIRTGSGKLFF. The CDR3, as DNA: TGTGCCAGTAGTATAAGGACGGGAAGCGGAAAACTGTTTTTT.

The chain employs TRBV7-2 and TRBJ1-2; weak D call: TRBD1 (6 bases). The CDR3 loop spans 15 amino acids. Germline-derived CDR1 and CDR2 are SGHTA and FQGNSA. Trimming removed 8 bases at V and 4 bases at J, with 20 bases between. In DNA, the CDR3 is TGTGCCAGCCATCCCCAGGGGCTCTCCGCCTATGGCTACACCTTC. Its protein is CASHPQGLSAYGYTF. The variable domain in full, completed from reference TRBV7-2 and TRBJ1-2, reads GAGVSQSPSNKVTEKGKDVELRCDPISGHTALYWYRQSLGQGLEFLIYFQGNSAPDKSGLPSDRFSAERTGGSVSTLTIQRTQQEDSAVYLCASHPQGLSAYGYTFGSGTRLTVV.

J is TRBJ1-2 and V is TRBV11-2, with a possible D match to TRBD1 (5 bases). V gave up 5 bases and J gave up 2 bases, with 18 bases separating them. The CDR3 totals 16 residues. From germline, CDR1 is SGHAT and CDR2 FQNNGV. The CDR3 DNA is TGTGCCAGCAGCCCCAACCCGGGACTCCTGAACTATGGCTACACCTTC. This gives the protein CASSPNPGLLNYGYTF.

The chain employs TRBV9 and TRBJ1-1, with unresolved D. CDR1 and CDR2 from the germline V gene are SGDLS and YYNGEE. Trimming removed 0 bases at V and 2 bases at J, with 5 bases between. The CDR3 covers 13 residues. CDR3 residues: CASSVVINTEAFF. The DNA for the CDR3 is TGTGCCAGCAGCGTAGTGATAAACACTGAAGCTTTCTTT.

The chain carries TRBV2 and TRBJ1-6; 7 bases match TRBD1. V trimming: 6 bases; J trimming: 7 bases; junction bases outside the gene matches: 3. Germline assignment: CDR1 SNHLY and CDR2 FYNNEI. The CDR3 length is 13 residues. The CDR3 region has the DNA TGTGCCAGCAGGAGACAGGGCAATTCACCCCTCCACTTT. It yields the protein CASRRQGNSPLHF.

This rearrangement joins TRBV5-1 to TRBJ1-3; 9 bases line up with TRBD1. Trimming removed 4 bases from V and 3 bases from J; junction bases left unmatched: 2. Per germline, CDR1 SGHRS and CDR2 YFSETQ. The CDR3 extends over 14 amino acids. The CDR3 DNA sequence: TGCGCCAGCAGCCAGGGACAGGGTGGAAACACCATATATTTT. Translated, it gives CASSQGQGGNTIYF.

This chain uses TRBV5-4 with TRBJ2-1, with 8 bases that match TRBD2. With V trimmed by 6 bases and J by 6 bases, 11 bases remained unmatched. CDR1 SGHNT and CDR2 YYREEE come from the germline V gene (reference sequence). The CDR3 has 15 amino acids. This CDR3 is CASNAGGRPTNEQFF. CDR3 bases: TGTGCCAGCAATGCGGGGGGCCGACCCACCAATGAGCAGTTCTTC.

The chain combines TRBV4-3 with TRBJ2-7; 8 bases agree with TRBD2. The germline V gene has CDR1 LGHNA and CDR2 YSLEER. The J segment lost 2 bases and the V segment lost 3 bases, leaving 6 bases of the junction unmatched. The CDR3 has 15 amino acids. CDR3 sequence: CASSQRTGLAYEQYF. The CDR3 DNA reads TGCGCCAGCAGCCAGAGGACGGGACTAGCCTACGAGCAGTACTTC.

V gene TRBV10-3 combines with J gene TRBJ1-2; D uncertain. Looked up from germline, CDR1 is ENHRY and CDR2 is SYGVKD. The CDR3 has 12 amino acids. V lost 6 bases, J lost 6 bases, and 11 bases lay in between. The CDR3 region is CAISVNDDGYTF. The CDR3 region has the DNA TGTGCCATCAGCGTTAACGACGATGGCTACACCTTC.

The chain uses TRBV28 and TRBJ2-7, with 8 bases fitting TRBD1. The CDR3 totals 14 residues. Per the germline V gene, CDR1 is MDHEN and CDR2 is SYDVKM. V was pared by 6 bases and J by 1 base, with 5 bases of the junction left unmatched. The CDR3 reads CASSPRDRSYEQYV. CDR3 DNA: TGTGCCAGCAGCCCCCGGGACAGGTCCTACGAGCAGTACGTC.

V and J are TRBV28 and TRBJ1-5, with D perhaps TRBD1 (6 bases). V gave up 7 bases and J gave up 5 bases, with 15 bases separating them. Germline CDR1 reads MDHEN; CDR2 reads SYDVKM. The CDR3 is 14 amino acids. The CDR3 DNA reads TGTGCCAGCACCGGGACACCTATTTATCAGCCCCAGCATTTT. It specifies CASTGTPIYQPQHF.

There are a few counts of this clone. The chain carries TRBV11-1 and TRBJ2-5; 7 bases agree with TRBD1. V trimming: 4 bases; J trimming: 5 bases; junction bases outside the gene matches: 7. Germline V gives CDR1 SGHAT, CDR2 FQDESV (reference sequence). The CDR3 extends over 14 amino acids. The CDR3 sequence: CASSSLQGKETQYF. The CDR3 DNA reads as TGTGCCAGCAGCTCCCTACAGGGGAAGGAGACCCAGTACTTC.

The chain joins TRBV27 to TRBJ1-3; the match to TRBD1 covers 7 bases. The germline CDR1 and CDR2 sequences are MNHEY and SMNVEV (reference sequence). Germline trimming cut 4 bases from V and 3 bases from J; bases unmatched to any gene: 9. This CDR3 has 16 amino acids. The CDR3 is CASSYKRGLGGNTIYF. DNA for the CDR3: TGTGCCAGCAGTTACAAGAGGGGGCTCGGTGGAAACACCATATATTTT.

The V and J genes are TRBV7-9 and TRBJ2-6; tentatively, D is TRBD1 (5 bases). The CDR3 runs to 17 residues. Trimming left V 5 bases short and J 0 bases short, with 14 bases between. In germline, CDR1 is SEHNR, CDR2 FQNEAQ (reference sequence). CDR3 sequence (DNA): TGTGCCAGCAGCAACCGACAGACTCTCTCTGGGGCCAACGTCCTGACTTTC. Translating gives CASSNRQTLSGANVLTF.

The V and J genes are TRBV19 and TRBJ1-1; a possible D gene is TRBD1 (6 bases). Trimming took off 10 bases at V and 3 bases at J, with 12 bases between the two ends. This CDR3 contains 12 residues. In germline, CDR1 is LNHDA, CDR2 SQIVND (reference sequence). The CDR3 region is CATVKGDTEAFF. In DNA, the CDR3 is TGTGCCACCGTAAAGGGGGACACTGAAGCTTTCTTT.

This chain joins TRBV23-1 and TRBJ1-1; TRBD1 might be the D (6 bases). TRBV23-1 belongs to the ORF category, with a function that is uncertain. The CDR3 is 14 residues long. Trimming left V 2 bases short and J 2 bases short, with 9 bases between. Here the CDR3 DNA reads TGCGCCAGCAGTCAACGGACAGCTAACACTGAAGCTTTCTTT. This gives the protein CASSQRTANTEAFF.

The chain joins TRBV4-1 to TRBJ1-2; D gene uncertain. V was clipped by 2 bases and J by 2 bases, with 12 bases between them. CDR1 is MGHRA, CDR2 YSYEKL, per germline. This CDR3 is built from 15 residues. The CDR3 coding sequence is TGCGCCAGCAGCCAACCGTCCGGGGTAAACTATGGCTACACCTTC. Translating gives CASSQPSGVNYGYTF.

This rearrangement joins TRBV27 to TRBJ2-2; no reliable D call. The V gene's germline CDR1 is MNHEY and CDR2 SMNVEV (reference sequence). The CDR3 consists of 16 residues. V lost 1 base and J 0 bases, leaving 9 bases between the germline ends. The CDR3 sequence: CASSLLGRPNTGELFF. CDR3 nucleotides: TGTGCCAGCAGTTTATTAGGCAGGCCGAACACCGGGGAGCTGTTTTTT.

In its sample, this clone was seen once. The V call is TRBV28, the J call TRBJ2-3; D possibly uses TRBD1 or TRBD2 (6 bases each). The CDR3 covers 15 residues. Germline V CDR1 and CDR2: MDHEN, SYDVKM. V dropped 5 bases and J dropped 2 bases, with 14 bases sitting between them. CDR3 sequence: CASSPRGDSTDTQYF. In nucleotides, the CDR3 is TGTGCCAGCAGTCCTAGGGGGGACTCCACAGATACGCAGTATTTT.

The gene calls are TRBV19 and TRBJ1-6, with 11 bases matching TRBD1. V was pared by 7 bases and J by 6 bases, with 11 bases of the junction left unmatched. The CDR3 length is 17 residues. The germline V gene has CDR1 LNHDA and CDR2 SQIVND (reference sequence). In nucleotides, the CDR3 is TGTGCCAGTACCCATTCTCCGGACAGGGGGCCTAATTCACCCCTCCACTTT. It is translated as CASTHSPDRGPNSPLHF.

V is TRBV6-4 and J is TRBJ2-7; 10 bases are a match to TRBD1. Germline trimming cut 9 bases from V and 3 bases from J; bases unmatched to any gene: 20. Germline V gene sequence: CDR1 MRHNA, CDR2 SNTAGT. CDR3 size: 18 residues. CDR3 amino acids: CASNHRDRGFSDHYEQYF. The CDR3 DNA is TGTGCCAGTAACCACCGGGACAGGGGCTTCTCCGATCACTACGAGCAGTACTTC.

The rearrangement uses TRBV18 and TRBJ2-3; maybe TRBD1 (5 bases). Per germline, CDR1 KGHSH and CDR2 LQKENI. The CDR3 totals 14 residues. V was shortened by 4 bases and J by 2 bases, with 10 bases between the two germline ends. DNA of the CDR3: TGTGCCAGCTCACACGACAGCTTCACAGATACGCAGTATTTT. Protein: CASSHDSFTDTQYF.

This chain uses TRBV28 with TRBJ1-5; D is possibly TRBD1 (5 bases). The germline V gene has CDR1 MDHEN and CDR2 SYDVKM. The CDR3 extends over 16 amino acids. Trimming took 1 base from V and 0 from J, leaving 10 bases between them. This CDR3 reads CASSLFGRDSNQPQHF. In DNA, the CDR3 is TGTGCCAGCAGTTTATTCGGCAGGGATAGCAATCAGCCCCAGCATTTT.